The 5 T cell receptor beta chains given below trace back to one sample, sequenced in a study of brain T cells in children with intractable seizures. Using immunoSEQ multiplex PCR, the repertoire was profiled, and TCRdb retains in-frame clones only, with some absent. This sample has about 110,000 clones, with roughly 94% found just once. This material consisted of peripheral blood, taken at surgery. Receptors originate from a boy under three years old with hemimegalencephaly and intractable seizures.

This chain joins TRBV6-5 and TRBJ1-2, with D possibly TRBD1 on 5 matching bases. Germline lookup yields CDR1 MNHEY and CDR2 SVGAGI. This CDR3 region has 15 residues. V dropped 5 bases and J dropped 4 bases, with 17 bases sitting between them. The CDR3 region is CASSNLVSGGYGYTF. As DNA, the CDR3 is TGTGCCAGCAGTAACTTAGTATCTGGGGGCTATGGCTACACCTTC.

This clone was seen just once. J is TRBJ2-5 and V is TRBV6-5; 7 nucleotides agree with TRBD1. V shed 2 bases, J shed 4 bases, and the junction held 1 base outside the gene matches. The CDR3 totals 13 residues. Germline V CDR1 and CDR2: MNHEY, SVGAGI. The CDR3 is CASSYRGPETQYF. The CDR3 DNA reads as TGTGCCAGCAGTTACAGGGGGCCAGAGACCCAGTACTTC.

The rearrangement joins TRBV28 to TRBJ2-7; TRBD2 matches 8 bases. The CDR3 length is 14 residues. Germline loops: CDR1 MDHEN, CDR2 SYDVKM. The V gene end was trimmed by 7 bases and the J gene end by 4 bases; junction bases not matched to a gene: 9. The CDR3: CASTRGGAFYEQYF. For the CDR3, the DNA is TGTGCCAGCACCCGGGGGGGGGCGTTTTACGAGCAGTACTTC.

The gene calls are TRBV9 and TRBJ2-5; 7 nucleotides align to TRBD2. This CDR3 region has 14 residues. The germline V gene encodes CDR1 SGDLS and CDR2 YYNGEE. Unmatched junction bases numbered 8, after V lost 4 bases and J lost 5 bases. The CDR3 bases are TGTGCCAGCAGCCTAGGGGTGGGAGGGGAGACCCAGTACTTC. Its protein product is CASSLGVGGETQYF.

V is TRBV5-4 and J is TRBJ2-3; maybe TRBD1 (5 bases). Trimming removed 0 bases at V and 0 bases at J, with 11 bases between. The CDR3 is made up of 16 amino acids. The germline CDR1 and CDR2 sequences are SGHNT and YYREEE (reference sequence). CDR3 protein: CASSLGRASSTDTQYF. CDR3 nucleotides: TGTGCCAGCAGCTTGGGCAGGGCATCTAGCACAGATACGCAGTATTTT.